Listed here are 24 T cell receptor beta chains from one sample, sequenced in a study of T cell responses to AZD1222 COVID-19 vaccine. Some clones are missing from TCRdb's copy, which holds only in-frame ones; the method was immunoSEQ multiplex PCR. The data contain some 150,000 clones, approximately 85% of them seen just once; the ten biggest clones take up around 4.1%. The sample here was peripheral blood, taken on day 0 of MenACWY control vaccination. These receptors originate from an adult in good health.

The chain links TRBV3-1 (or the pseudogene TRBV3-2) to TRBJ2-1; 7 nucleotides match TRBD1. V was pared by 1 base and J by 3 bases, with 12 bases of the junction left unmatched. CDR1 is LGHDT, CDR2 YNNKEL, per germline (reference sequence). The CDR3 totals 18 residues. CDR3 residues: CASSQATLTTGRYNEQFF. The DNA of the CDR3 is TGTGCCAGCAGCCAAGCAACACTCACGACAGGGCGCTACAATGAGCAGTTCTTC.

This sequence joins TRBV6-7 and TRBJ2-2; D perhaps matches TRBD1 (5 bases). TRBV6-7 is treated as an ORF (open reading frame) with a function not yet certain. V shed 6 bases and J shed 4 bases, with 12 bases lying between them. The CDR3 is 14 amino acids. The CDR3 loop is CASSIRQFTGELFF. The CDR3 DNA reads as TGTGCCAGCAGCATCCGACAGTTCACCGGGGAGCTGTTTTTT.

The CDR3, as DNA: TGTGCCAGCTCACGACCCCAATCACCCCTCCACTTT. It translates to CASSRPQSPLHF. This chain links TRBV18 with TRBJ1-6; D is unclear. Looked up from germline, CDR1 is KGHSH and CDR2 is LQKENI. CDR3 size: 12 residues. V lost 4 bases and J lost 10, with 8 bases in between.

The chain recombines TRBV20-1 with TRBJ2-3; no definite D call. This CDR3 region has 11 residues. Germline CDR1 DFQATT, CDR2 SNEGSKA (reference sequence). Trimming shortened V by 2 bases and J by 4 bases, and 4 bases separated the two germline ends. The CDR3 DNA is TGCAGTGCTAGACTATCAGATACGCAGTATTTT. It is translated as CSARLSDTQYF.

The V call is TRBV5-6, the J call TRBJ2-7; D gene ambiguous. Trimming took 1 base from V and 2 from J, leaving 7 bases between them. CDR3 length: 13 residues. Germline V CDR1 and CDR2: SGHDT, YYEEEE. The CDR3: CASSLRRTYEQYF. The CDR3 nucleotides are TGTGCCAGCAGCTTGAGGCGCACCTACGAGCAGTACTTC.

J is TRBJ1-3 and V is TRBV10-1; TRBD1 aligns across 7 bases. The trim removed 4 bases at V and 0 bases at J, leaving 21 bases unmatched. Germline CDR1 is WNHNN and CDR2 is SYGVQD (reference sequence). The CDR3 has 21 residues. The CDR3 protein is CASSVGQGWFRTGSSGNTIYF. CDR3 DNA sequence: TGCGCCAGCAGTGTGGGCCAGGGGTGGTTTCGGACAGGCAGCTCTGGAAACACCATATATTTT.

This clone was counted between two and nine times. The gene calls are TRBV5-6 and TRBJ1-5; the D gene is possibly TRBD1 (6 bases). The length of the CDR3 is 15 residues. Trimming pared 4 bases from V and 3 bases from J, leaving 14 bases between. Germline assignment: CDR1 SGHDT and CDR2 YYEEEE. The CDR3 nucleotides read TGTGCCAGCAGCCAGGGACACCGCTACAATCAGCCCCAGCATTTT. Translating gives CASSQGHRYNQPQHF.

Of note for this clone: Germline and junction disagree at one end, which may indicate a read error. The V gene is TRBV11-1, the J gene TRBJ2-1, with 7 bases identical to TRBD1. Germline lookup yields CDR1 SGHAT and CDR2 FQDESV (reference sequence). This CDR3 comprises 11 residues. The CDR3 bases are TGTGCCAGCAGCTTGGACAGGTCTATGATCTTC. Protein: CASSLDRSMIF. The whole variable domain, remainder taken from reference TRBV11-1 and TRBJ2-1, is EAEVAQSPRYKITEKSQAVAFWCDPISGHATLYWYRQILGQGPELLVQFQDESVVDDSQLPKDRFSAERLKGVDSTLKIQPAELGDSAMYLCASSLDRSMIFGPGTRLTVL.

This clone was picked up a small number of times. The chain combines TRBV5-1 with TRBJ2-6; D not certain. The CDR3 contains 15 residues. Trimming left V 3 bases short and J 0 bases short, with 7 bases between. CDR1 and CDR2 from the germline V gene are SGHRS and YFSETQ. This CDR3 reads CASSSSPSGANVLTF. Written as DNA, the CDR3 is TGCGCCAGCAGCTCCTCCCCCTCTGGGGCCAACGTCCTGACTTTC.

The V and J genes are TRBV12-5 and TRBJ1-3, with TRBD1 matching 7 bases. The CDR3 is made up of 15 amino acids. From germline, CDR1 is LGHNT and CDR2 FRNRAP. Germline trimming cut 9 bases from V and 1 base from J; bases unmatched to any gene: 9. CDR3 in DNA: TGTGCTAGCACCTTTGGGGACAGATCTGGAAACACCATATATTTT. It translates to CASTFGDRSGNTIYF.

The CDR3 region is CASTVRDATNEKLFF. The CDR3, as DNA: TGCGCCAGCACAGTTCGGGACGCAACTAATGAAAAACTGTTTTTT. This chain connects TRBV5-1 to TRBJ1-4; the D gene is possibly TRBD1 (5 bases). The germline CDR1 and CDR2 sequences are SGHRS and YFSETQ. CDR3 size: 15 residues. V lost 6 bases, J lost 0 bases, and 12 bases lay in between.

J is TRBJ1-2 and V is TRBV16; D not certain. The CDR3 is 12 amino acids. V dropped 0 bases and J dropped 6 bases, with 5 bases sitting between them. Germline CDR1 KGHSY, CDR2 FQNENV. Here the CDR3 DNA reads TGTGCCAGCAGCCAATCTTCGCATGGCTACACCTTC. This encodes CASSQSSHGYTF.

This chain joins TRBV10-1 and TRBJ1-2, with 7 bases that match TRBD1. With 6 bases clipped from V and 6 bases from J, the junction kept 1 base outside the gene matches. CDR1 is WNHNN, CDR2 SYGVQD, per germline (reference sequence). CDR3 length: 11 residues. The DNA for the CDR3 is TGCGCCAGCAGGGGGACAGATGGCTACACCTTC. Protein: CASRGTDGYTF.

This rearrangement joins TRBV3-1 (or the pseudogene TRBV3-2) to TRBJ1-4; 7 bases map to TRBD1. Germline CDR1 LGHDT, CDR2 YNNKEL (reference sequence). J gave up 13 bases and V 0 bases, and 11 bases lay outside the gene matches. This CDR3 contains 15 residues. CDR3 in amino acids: CASSQDPLGQSRLFF. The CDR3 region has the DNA TGTGCCAGCAGCCAAGATCCACTGGGACAGTCGAGACTGTTTTTT.

CDR3 sequence (DNA): TGTGCCAGCTCACCGCGGGGGCAGGCCGGAGAGACCCAGTACTTC. Translated: CASSPRGQAGETQYF. J is TRBJ2-5 and V is TRBV18, with a tentative D call TRBD2 (7 bases). CDR1 is KGHSH and CDR2 is LQKENI in the germline V gene. V shed 3 bases and J shed 4 bases, with 15 bases lying between them. The CDR3 length is 15 residues.

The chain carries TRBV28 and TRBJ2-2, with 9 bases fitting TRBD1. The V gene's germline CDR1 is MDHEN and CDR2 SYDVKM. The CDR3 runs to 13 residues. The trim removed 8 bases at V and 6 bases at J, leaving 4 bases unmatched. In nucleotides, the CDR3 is TGTGCCAGCTGGGACAGGGTTGCCGGGGAGCTGTTTTTT. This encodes CASWDRVAGELFF.

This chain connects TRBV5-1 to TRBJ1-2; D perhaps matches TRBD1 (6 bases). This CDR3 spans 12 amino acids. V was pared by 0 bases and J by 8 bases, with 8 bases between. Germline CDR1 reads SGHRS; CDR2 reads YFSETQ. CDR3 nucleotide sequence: TGCGCCAGCAGCTTGGAGGGGGTAGGCTACACCTTC. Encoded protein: CASSLEGVGYTF.

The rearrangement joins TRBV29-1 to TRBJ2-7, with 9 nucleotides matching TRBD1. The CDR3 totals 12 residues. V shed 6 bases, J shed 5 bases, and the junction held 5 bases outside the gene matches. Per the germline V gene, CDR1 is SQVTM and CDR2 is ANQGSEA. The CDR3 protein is CSVGQGRNEQYF. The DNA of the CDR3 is TGCAGCGTGGGACAGGGTCGAAACGAGCAGTACTTC.

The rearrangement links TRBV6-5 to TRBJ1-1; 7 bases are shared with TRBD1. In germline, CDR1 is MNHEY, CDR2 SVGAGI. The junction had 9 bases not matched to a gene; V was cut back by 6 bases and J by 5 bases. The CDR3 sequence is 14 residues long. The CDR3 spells CASRPNQGGTEAFF. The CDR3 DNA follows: TGTGCCAGCAGGCCTAATCAGGGGGGAACTGAAGCTTTCTTT.

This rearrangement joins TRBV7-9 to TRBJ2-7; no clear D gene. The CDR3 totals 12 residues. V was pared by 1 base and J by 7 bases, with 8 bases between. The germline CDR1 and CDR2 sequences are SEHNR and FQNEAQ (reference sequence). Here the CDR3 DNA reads TGTGCCAGCAGCTTAGAGGGTGGGGAGCAGTACTTC. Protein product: CASSLEGGEQYF.

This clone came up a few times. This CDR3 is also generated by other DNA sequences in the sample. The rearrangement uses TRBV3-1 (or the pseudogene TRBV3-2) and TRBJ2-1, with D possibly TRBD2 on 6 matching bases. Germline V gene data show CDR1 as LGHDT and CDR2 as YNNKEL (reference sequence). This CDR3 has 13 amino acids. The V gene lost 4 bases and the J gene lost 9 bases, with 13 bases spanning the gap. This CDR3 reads CASSPRRAAEQFF. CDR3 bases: TGTGCCAGCAGCCCCCGGAGGGCGGCTGAGCAGTTCTTC.

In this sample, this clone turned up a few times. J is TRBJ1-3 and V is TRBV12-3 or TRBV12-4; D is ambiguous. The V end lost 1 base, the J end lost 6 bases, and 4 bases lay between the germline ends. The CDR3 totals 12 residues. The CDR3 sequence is CASSLGENTIYF. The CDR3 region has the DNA TGTGCCAGCAGTTTAGGGGAAAACACCATATATTTT.

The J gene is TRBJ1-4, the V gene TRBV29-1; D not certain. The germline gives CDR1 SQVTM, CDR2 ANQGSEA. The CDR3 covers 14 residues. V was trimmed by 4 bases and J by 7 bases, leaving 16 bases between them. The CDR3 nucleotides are TGCAGCGTTGGCGAAGGTGCTCGGGTTGAAAAACTGTTTTTT. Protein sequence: CSVGEGARVEKLFF.

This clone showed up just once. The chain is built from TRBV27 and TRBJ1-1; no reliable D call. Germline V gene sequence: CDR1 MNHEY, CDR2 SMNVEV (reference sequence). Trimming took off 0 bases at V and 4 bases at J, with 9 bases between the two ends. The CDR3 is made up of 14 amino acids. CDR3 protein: CASSLSEWATEAFF. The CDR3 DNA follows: TGTGCCAGCAGTTTATCAGAATGGGCCACTGAAGCTTTCTTT.